This T cell receptor (beta chain) came from a study of cytomegalovirus exposure and HLA in healthy donors. Study-level findings and limits: An apparent linkage of common viral pathogens to several of the most significant clusters emerged in a later analysis. As a later analysis showed, a missense DCLRE1C variant was linked to trimming of TCR beta V- and J-genes. It was reportedly the case that the classifier diagnosed cytomegalovirus status with high specificity and sensitivity.

With 60 Vbeta and 13 Jbeta primers, the PCR was carried out. Sequencing used immunoSEQ multiplex PCR; TCRdb keeps in-frame clones, though not all of them. The sample carries roughly 190,000 clones, 8.5% to 10% recorded once. Only a few counts were recorded for this clone. Its antigen is not known. This CDR3 comprises 14 residues. Germline V gives CDR1 SEHNR, CDR2 FQNEAQ (reference sequence). The V end lost 5 bases, the J end lost 5 bases, and 15 bases lay between the germline ends. Material: PBMCs. V is TRBV7-9 and J is TRBJ1-2, with D maybe TRBD1 (5 bases). The clonotype originates from a woman aged 25 to 39 in good health and CMV-seropositive. The CDR3 sequence: CASSPKQELYGYTF. The CDR3 nucleotides read TGTGCCAGCAGCCCGAAACAGGAACTATATGGCTACACCTTC.